Following are 18 T cell receptor beta chains from one sample sequenced in a study of human T cells and chemical hapten exposure. Via MiXCR, TCRdb re-called the RACE reads, giving one row per CDR3 protein. The sample comprises about 400,000 distinct CDR3 sequences, more than 5% of which are singletons, and over 5.5% rests with the top ten. Time point given: patch test 2, 6 weeks after DPC sensitization. Documented treatment: therapeutic diphenylcyclopropenone sensitization with weekly scalp DPC. The specimen comprised whole blood, sampled in connection with sensitization to the hapten diphenylcyclopropenone (DPC). These receptors were obtained from a woman between 18 and 30 years old with alopecia areata. Some clones in this sample may be carry-over from other donors' samples.

The table lists this clonotype with many counts. The chain carries TRBV20-1 and TRBJ1-6; TRBD1 is a possible D gene (6 bases). The CDR3 runs to 14 residues. Germline V gene sequence: CDR1 DFQATT, CDR2 SNEGSKA (reference sequence). Between the trimmed V and J ends, which lost 1 base and 9 bases, there was a span of 13 bases. The CDR3 region is CSARAGANSSPLHF. The CDR3 DNA follows: TGCAGTGCTAGAGCAGGGGCGAATAGTTCACCCCTCCACTTT.

This clonotype appeared a few times. The rearrangement links TRBV7-9 to TRBJ2-7; D uncertain. Germline values: CDR1 SEHNR, CDR2 FQNEAQ (reference sequence). Trimming stripped 5 bases from V and 6 bases from J, with 17 bases between. The CDR3 loop spans 14 amino acids. CDR3 nucleotides: TGTGCCAGCAGCCCGAGCAAGCGACACTCCGAGCAGTACTTC. Amino acids: CASSPSKRHSEQYF.

This clonotype was seen at least ten times. The chain couples TRBV20-1 to TRBJ1-1, with D possibly being TRBD1 (5 bases). The V end was cut by 8 bases, the J end by 3 bases, with 19 bases between. This CDR3 has 14 residues. The germline CDR1 and CDR2 sequences are DFQATT and SNEGSKA (reference sequence). The DNA of the CDR3 is TGCAGTACCTCCAATGGGGGGAGGGACACTGAAGCTTTCTTT. This codes for CSTSNGGRDTEAFF.

The sample holds many counts of this clonotype. The chain uses TRBV6-2 or TRBV6-3 and TRBJ2-1; D gene unclear. The CDR3 has 12 amino acids. The V gene's germline CDR1 is MNHEY and CDR2 SVGEGT. V lost 6 bases, J lost 5 bases, and 8 bases lay in between. The CDR3 reads CASRTSDNEQFF. In DNA form, the CDR3 reads TGTGCCAGCAGGACTTCAGACAATGAGCAGTTCTTC.

The table lists this clonotype with many counts. The rearrangement joins TRBV3-1 to TRBJ2-3; D remains unclear. Germline CDR1 is LGHDT and CDR2 is YNNKEL (reference sequence). Trimming left V 0 bases short and J 6 bases short, with 10 bases between. The CDR3 is 14 residues long. CDR3 nucleotides: TGTGCCAGCAGCCAAGAGGGCTCCACCGATACGCAGTATTTT. This sequence encodes CASSQEGSTDTQYF.

The gene calls are TRBV4-2 and TRBJ2-1; D unclear. CDR3 size: 15 residues. Deletions cut 0 bases from V and 5 bases from J, with 11 bases between. The germline gives CDR1 LGHNA, CDR2 YNFKEQ. CDR3 sequence reads: CASSQDLVLDNEQFF. In DNA form, the CDR3 reads TGTGCCAGCAGCCAAGATCTTGTCCTCGACAATGAGCAGTTCTTC.

This rearrangement joins TRBV7-2 to TRBJ2-1; TRBD1 matches at 7 bases. Trimming cost V 1 base and J 4 bases; bases outside gene matches: 4. Germline V lookup: CDR1 SGHTA, CDR2 FQGNSA. The CDR3 has 15 amino acids. CDR3 DNA: TGTGCCAGCAGCTTAGTCTGGACAGGATACAATGAGCAGTTCTTC. Its protein product is CASSLVWTGYNEQFF.

This chain joins TRBV29-1 and TRBJ2-7; the D call may be TRBD1 or TRBD2 (5 bases each). Germline CDR1 reads SQVTM; CDR2 reads ANQGSEA. V dropped 5 bases and J dropped 4 bases, with 12 bases sitting between them. This CDR3 spans 12 amino acids. In DNA, the CDR3 is TGCAGCGTTACCGGGACGGAATACGAGCAGTACTTC. Amino acid sequence: CSVTGTEYEQYF.

The chain is built from TRBV12-3 or TRBV12-4 and TRBJ1-3; no clear D. Trimming stripped 3 bases from V and 0 bases from J, with 9 bases between. This CDR3 is 15 amino acids long. The CDR3 spells CASSFGFFSGNTIYF. The CDR3 nucleotides read TGTGCCAGCAGTTTCGGGTTCTTCTCTGGAAACACCATATATTTT.

This clonotype was recorded many times. V and J are TRBV27 and TRBJ1-5; D possibly corresponds to TRBD1 (6 bases). V lost 8 bases to trimming and J lost 0 bases, with 14 bases between them. CDR1 and CDR2 (germline): MNHEY, SMNVEV (reference sequence). The CDR3 loop spans 15 amino acids. The CDR3 DNA sequence: TGTGCCAGCGCGCCTGGGGGGCTTAGCAATCAGCCCCAGCATTTT. Amino acid sequence: CASAPGGLSNQPQHF.

The V gene is TRBV5-4, the J gene TRBJ2-1; D unresolved. Germline V CDR1 and CDR2: SGHNT, YYREEE (reference sequence). Trimming took off 4 bases at V and 4 bases at J, with 15 bases between the two ends. CDR3 size: 15 residues. This CDR3 is CASSRGRTEYNEQFF. The CDR3 DNA reads TGTGCCAGCAGCCGTGGTAGGACGGAGTACAATGAGCAGTTCTTC.

In its sample, this clonotype was seen many times. The rearrangement links TRBV7-9 to TRBJ1-1; TRBD1 is a possible D gene (6 bases). The ends were cut back, 1 base at V and 5 bases at J, with 11 bases in the middle. CDR1 is SEHNR, CDR2 FQNEAQ, per germline (reference sequence). This CDR3 comprises 14 residues. The chain's CDR3 is CASSLGQVRTEAFF. The CDR3 DNA follows: TGTGCCAGCAGCTTAGGACAGGTGAGAACTGAAGCTTTCTTT.

Ten or more counts support this clonotype. The chain is built from TRBV11-1 and TRBJ2-1; D is unclear. The CDR3 extends over 15 amino acids. Between the trimmed V and J ends, which lost 2 bases and 0 bases, there was a span of 8 bases. CDR1 and CDR2 (germline): SGHAT, FQDESV (reference sequence). The chain's CDR3 is CASSLSSSSYNEQFF. As DNA, the CDR3 is TGTGCCAGCAGCTTATCTTCGAGCTCCTACAATGAGCAGTTCTTC.

The chain has TRBV20-1 and TRBJ2-3; a possible D gene is TRBD2 (6 bases). Trimming removed 4 bases from V and 3 bases from J, with 11 bases in between. Germline CDR1 DFQATT, CDR2 SNEGSKA (reference sequence). CDR3 size: 13 residues. Written as DNA, the CDR3 is TGCAGTGCTAAAGCGGGTACAACAGATACGCAGTATTTT. This codes for CSAKAGTTDTQYF.

In this sample, this clonotype turned up many times. The rearrangement joins TRBV6-6 to TRBJ1-5; D remains ambiguous. The ends were cut back, 0 bases at V and 1 base at J, with 4 bases in the middle. This CDR3 contains 14 residues. Germline V gives CDR1 MNHNY, CDR2 SVGAGI (reference sequence). The CDR3 is CASSYSHSNQPQHF. CDR3 DNA: TGTGCCAGCAGTTACTCGCACAGCAATCAGCCCCAGCATTTT.

This clonotype was counted a few times. The chain uses TRBV12-3 or TRBV12-4 and TRBJ2-5; no reliable D call. The CDR3 spans 13 residues. V was pared by 6 bases and J by 7 bases, with 15 bases between. The CDR3 protein is CASSPTRVGTQYF. CDR3 in DNA: TGTGCCAGCAGCCCTACTCGGGTAGGGACCCAGTACTTC.

The chain recombines TRBV6-6 with TRBJ1-5; D ambiguous. The CDR3 length is 13 residues. The ends were cut back, 6 bases at V and 14 bases at J, with 20 bases in the middle. Germline V gene lookup returns CDR1 MNHNY and CDR2 SVGAGI (reference sequence). CDR3 amino acids: CASSSGERELEHF. CDR3 DNA: TGTGCCAGCAGCTCAGGCGAGCGGGAATTGGAGCATTTT.

This clonotype was counted many times. This chain uses TRBV7-9 with TRBJ1-2, with 10 bases identical to TRBD1. Losses at the gene ends were 5 bases for V and 2 bases for J; bases not matched to a gene: 2. The CDR3 totals 14 residues. Germline CDR1 is SEHNR and CDR2 is FQNEAQ (reference sequence). Here the CDR3 DNA reads TGTGCCAGCAGCAGGGACAGGGGAAACTATGGCTACACCTTC. Encoded protein: CASSRDRGNYGYTF. Complete variable domain (other parts from reference TRBV7-9 and TRBJ1-2): DTGVSQNPRHKITKRGQNVTFRCDPISEHNRLYWYRQTLGQGPEFLTYFQNEAQLEKSRLLSDRFSAERPKGSFSTLEIQRTEQGDSAMYLCASSRDRGNYGYTFGSGTRLTVV.